These T cell receptor beta chains were read from a single sample in a study of PD-L1 blockade in urothelial cancer. Only in-frame clones appear in the TCRdb table, and some are missing; sequencing was by immunoSEQ multiplex PCR. Of about 32,000 clones in the sample, 84% are singletons; the top ten hold 30%. The starting material was PBMCs, obtained around atezolizumab (anti-PD-L1) treatment. The receptors here all came from a man aged 55 to 69 with urothelial cancer. The CDR3 runs from the conserved cysteine through the conserved F or W. The D gene is left open where the match is weak. The size entry is marked missing in some rows and otherwise reads once, few, many or a size class.

abundance,j_gene,d_gene,v_gene,CDR3aa,CDR3nt
NA,TRBJ2-5,TRBD2,TRBV4-1,CASSPELAGDLETQYF,TGCGCCAGCAGCCCCGAGCTAGCGGGAGATTTGGAGACCCAGTACTTC
NA,TRBJ2-7,TRBD1,TRBV7-8,CASSPHRDRYEQYF,TGTGCCAGCAGCCCCCACCGGGACAGGTACGAGCAGTACTTC
few,TRBJ1-2,NA,TRBV5-1,CASSRTADGYTF,TGCGCCAGCAGCAGGACAGCTGATGGCTACACCTTC
few,TRBJ2-7,TRBD2,TRBV5-4,CASSLDAGTRGLYEQYF,TGTGCCAGCAGCTTGGATGCCGGGACTAGAGGACTCTACGAGCAGTACTTC
NA,TRBJ1-5,NA,TRBV27,CASRVRTEWQPQHF,TGTGCCAGCAGAGTTCGGACAGAGTGGCAGCCCCAGCATTTT
NA,TRBJ2-7,TRBD1,TRBV30,CAWLRTGGSEQYF,TGTGCCTGGCTACGGACAGGGGGCAGCGAGCAGTACTTC
NA,TRBJ1-1,TRBD1,TRBV5-1,CASNTGTGRTEAFF,TGCGCCAGCAACACTGGGACAGGGCGGACTGAAGCTTTCTTT
NA,TRBJ2-5,NA,TRBV7-9,CASSPGQVGGKFETQYF,TGTGCCAGCAGCCCCGGCCAGGTGGGGGGTAAATTCGAGACCCAGTACTTC
NA,TRBJ1-2,NA,TRBV7-6,CASSLLPGDYGYTF,TGTGCCAGCAGCTTATTACCAGGGGACTATGGCTACACCTTC
NA,TRBJ2-3,TRBD2,TRBV28,CASSKDRRLAVNTDTQYF,TGTGCCAGCAGCAAAGATCGGCGACTAGCGGTAAACACAGATACGCAGTATTTT
NA,TRBJ2-3,TRBD2,TRBV7-6,CASSLRAFLAGSTDTQYF,TGTGCCAGCAGCCTTCGGGCCTTCCTAGCGGGAAGCACAGATACGCAGTATTTT
NA,TRBJ2-2,NA,TRBV6-1,CASRDLPRTGELFF,TGTGCCAGCAGAGACCTACCTAGGACCGGGGAGCTGTTTTTT
NA,TRBJ2-6,TRBD1,TRBV10-3,CAMTGDGANVLTF,TGTGCCATGACAGGGGACGGGGCCAACGTCCTGACTTTC
few,TRBJ1-1,TRBD1,TRBV5-1,CASSGRDRGLSGTEAFF,TGCGCCAGCAGCGGCCGGGACAGGGGGCTTTCGGGCACTGAAGCTTTCTTT
NA,TRBJ2-7,TRBD1,TRBV5-4,CASSPGGTGGHEQYF,TGTGCCAGCAGTCCCGGCGGGACAGGGGGCCACGAGCAGTACTTC
NA,TRBJ2-3,TRBD1,TRBV29-1,CSVGTGGRDTQYF,TGCAGCGTTGGAACAGGGGGTAGGGATACGCAGTATTTT
once,TRBJ1-1,TRBD1,TRBV30,CAWVQGLDTEAFF,TGTGCCTGGGTACAGGGGCTCGACACTGAAGCTTTCTTT
NA,TRBJ2-5,NA,TRBV4-2,CASSYTQETQYF,TGTGCCAGCAGCTACACCCAAGAGACCCAGTACTTC
NA,TRBJ1-2,NA,TRBV5-4,CASSSEGIDYGYTF,TGTGCCAGCAGCTCGGAGGGAATCGACTATGGCTACACCTTC
NA,TRBJ1-1,NA,TRBV21-1,CASSPPGQGFPEAFF,TGTGCCAGCAGCCCTCCCGGACAGGGTTTTCCTGAAGCTTTCTTT
NA,TRBJ2-3,TRBD2,TRBV4-1,CASTHLAEVRDTQYF,TGCGCCAGCACCCACCTAGCGGAAGTAAGGGATACGCAGTATTTT
once,TRBJ2-5,TRBD1,TRBV7-3,CASSLVPGQGKETQYF,TGTGCCAGCAGCTTAGTCCCCGGACAGGGCAAAGAGACCCAGTACTTC
once,TRBJ1-1,NA,TRBV4-1,CASSRLESVIGEAFF,TGCGCCAGCAGCCGGTTAGAGTCGGTGATCGGTGAAGCTTTCTTT
once,TRBJ1-1,NA,TRBV6-5,CASSDGFNTEAFF,TGTGCCAGCAGTGACGGGTTTAACACTGAAGCTTTCTTT
NA,TRBJ2-5,TRBD1,TRBV6-5,CASSYWGQGRETQYF,TGTGCCAGCAGTTACTGGGGACAGGGGAGAGAGACCCAGTACTTC
NA,TRBJ2-1,NA,TRBV28,CASSFLSPGEQFF,TGTGCCAGCAGTTTTCTTAGTCCGGGTGAGCAGTTCTTC
once,TRBJ2-3,TRBD2,TRBV13,CASSPWGLEDTDTQYF,TGTGCCAGCAGCCCGTGGGGACTAGAAGACACAGATACGCAGTATTTT
NA,TRBJ1-1,NA,TRBV27,CASSPTELTEAFF,TGTGCCAGCAGTCCGACAGAACTCACTGAAGCTTTCTTT
NA,TRBJ2-5,NA,TRBV6-5,CASKPPGVRGETQYF,TGTGCCAGCAAGCCCCCAGGAGTCAGGGGAGAGACCCAGTACTTC
NA,TRBJ2-1,NA,TRBV9,CASSPRYSSYNEQFF,TGTGCCAGCAGCCCCAGGTATAGCTCCTACAATGAGCAGTTCTTC
NA,TRBJ2-7,NA,TRBV6-5,CASTGGYYEQYF,TGTGCCAGCACGGGGGGCTACTACGAGCAGTACTTC
NA,TRBJ2-2,TRBD2,TRBV10-2,CASSELGGPGELFF,TGCGCCAGCAGTGAGCTGGGAGGGCCCGGGGAGCTGTTTTTT
NA,TRBJ1-6,NA,TRBV19,CASSKQETYNSPLHF,TGTGCCAGTAGTAAACAGGAGACCTATAATTCACCCCTCCACTTT
NA,TRBJ2-7,NA,TRBV11-2,CASSSRGSSYEQYF,TGTGCCAGCAGCAGCCGGGGGAGCTCCTACGAGCAGTACTTC
NA,TRBJ1-3,NA,TRBV18,CASSRVAENSGNTIYF,TGTGCCAGCTCACGGGTAGCCGAGAACTCTGGAAACACCATATATTTT
NA,TRBJ1-1,TRBD1,TRBV6-4,CASRGQGLFSRVEAFF,TGTGCCAGCAGAGGACAGGGTCTTTTTAGCCGGGTTGAAGCTTTCTTT
NA,TRBJ2-7,TRBD2,TRBV10-3,CAISRTSGRPPSYEQYF,TGTGCCATCAGTAGGACTAGCGGGAGGCCCCCCTCCTACGAGCAGTACTTC
NA,TRBJ2-1,TRBD2,TRBV30,CAWSVGLARNEQFF,TGTGCCTGGAGTGTGGGACTAGCGCGAAATGAGCAGTTCTTC
NA,TRBJ2-7,NA,TRBV5-6,CASSLKRTYEQYF,TGTGCCAGCAGCTTGAAACGGACTTACGAGCAGTACTTC
NA,TRBJ2-7,NA,TRBV19,CASRGHSPYEQYF,TGTGCCAGTAGGGGCCATTCCCCCTACGAGCAGTACTTC
NA,TRBJ2-7,NA,TRBV11-3,CASSLGAGEQYF,TGTGCCAGCAGCTTGGGGGCGGGTGAGCAGTACTTC
NA,TRBJ1-3,TRBD1,TRBV15,CATSRDRGSYAGNTIYF,TGTGCCACCAGCAGGGACAGGGGGAGTTATGCTGGAAACACCATATATTTT
NA,TRBJ1-5,NA,TRBV7-8,CASSPTSQPQHF,TGTGCCAGCAGTCCTACGTCTCAGCCCCAGCATTTT
NA,TRBJ2-3,TRBD2,TRBV9,CASSVRRGGVLDTQYF,TGTGCCAGCAGCGTTAGGCGGGGGGGCGTCCTAGATACGCAGTATTTT
many,TRBJ2-2,TRBD2,TRBV4-2,CASSQGQASGGLNTGELFF,TGTGCCAGCAGCCAAGGGCAGGCTAGCGGGGGACTGAACACCGGGGAGCTGTTTTTT
NA,TRBJ2-5,TRBD1,TRBV6-5,CASSEQGVLETQYF,TGTGCCAGCAGTGAACAGGGGGTTTTAGAGACCCAGTACTTC
NA,TRBJ2-7,TRBD2,TRBV7-2,CASSRRTSYEQYF,TGTGCCAGCAGCCGCCGGACTAGCTACGAGCAGTACTTC
many,TRBJ1-1,NA,TRBV5-6,CASSLRGTEAFF,TGTGCCAGCAGCTTGCGGGGTACTGAAGCTTTCTTT
NA,TRBJ2-1,TRBD2,TRBV13,CASSLGLPSGRINSSYNEQFF,TGTGCCAGCAGCTTAGGCCTCCCTAGCGGAAGGATTAATAGCTCCTACAATGAGCAGTTCTTC
NA,TRBJ2-1,NA,TRBV27,CASSFVGAVLGGNEQFF,TGTGCCAGCAGTTTCGTGGGGGCGGTCCTGGGCGGCAATGAGCAGTTCTTC